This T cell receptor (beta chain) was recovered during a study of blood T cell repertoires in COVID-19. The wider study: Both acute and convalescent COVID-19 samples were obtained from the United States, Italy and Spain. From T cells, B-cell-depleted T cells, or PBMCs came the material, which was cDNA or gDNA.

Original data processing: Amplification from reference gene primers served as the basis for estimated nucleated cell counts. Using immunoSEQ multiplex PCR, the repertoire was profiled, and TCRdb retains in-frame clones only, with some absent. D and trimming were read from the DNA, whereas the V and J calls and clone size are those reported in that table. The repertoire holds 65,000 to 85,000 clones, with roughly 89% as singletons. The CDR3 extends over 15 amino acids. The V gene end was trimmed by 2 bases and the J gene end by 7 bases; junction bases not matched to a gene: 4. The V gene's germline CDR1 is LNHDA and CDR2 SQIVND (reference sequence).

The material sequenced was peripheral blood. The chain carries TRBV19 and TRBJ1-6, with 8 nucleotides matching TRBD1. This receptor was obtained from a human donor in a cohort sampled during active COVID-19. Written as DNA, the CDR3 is TGTGCCAGTAGTATACCTGGACAGGGAAATTCACCCCTCCACTTT. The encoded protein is CASSIPGQGNSPLHF.